This T cell receptor (beta chain) comes out of a study of cytomegalovirus exposure and HLA in healthy donors (dated by TCRdb to the late 2010s). Broadly, across the study: In an earlier analysis of roughly 500 of the donors, less than 350 Gb of sequence data and approximately 100 million unique TCR beta sequences from roughly 190 million T cells were reported. To study patterns of TCR occurrence, a later analysis re-analyzed previously published TCR beta repertoires from several hundred donors and added high-resolution HLA genotyping. On average, around 230,000 unique TCR beta nucleotide sequences were sequenced per donor among 398 genotyped donors of the cohort, with 15% to 20% of those sequences being non-productive. An earlier analysis of a few hundred of the donors applied high-throughput TCR beta sequencing to assess whether each TCR beta V gene segment acted as functional or pseudogenic. In a later genetic analysis, genome-wide SNP genotypes for about three fifths of the roughly 670 donors were used, and that subset was treated as a discovery cohort. Every discovery cohort repertoire had been produced on one sequencing platform. Along with the roughly 670-subject first cohort, a separate validation cohort of 120 different subjects was used. Roughly 300 gigabases of sequencing data and some 85 million unique TCR sequences were included in an early release covering over 600 HLA-typed donors. Rather than using new phenotypic data, the later analysis identified candidate immune exposures from TCR beta sequences and from how often those sequences occurred across donors. Among the roughly 400 genotyped donors, roughly 80% belonged to the genetic ancestry cluster associated with self-reported Caucasian donors. Because of strong linkage in the cohort, four to six DR-DQ haplotypes were treated as single units for association and clustering. The study was designed to test whether signatures of past pathogen exposure could be identified by cataloging public T cell receptors. Using immunosequencing, the study profiled T cell repertoires from fewer than 850 subjects and related those repertoires to cytomegalovirus serostatus. Donor age, sex, ethnicity and CMV serostatus were compiled together with the repertoire data. HLA typing included class I and class II loci at four-digit resolution. The number of donors typed differed by locus, with about 620-630 for A, B, C, DRB1 and DQB1, roughly 520 for DQA1, 606 for DPA1, and some 440 for DPB1. To predict cytomegalovirus infection status, the study combined high-throughput TCR immunosequencing, statistical association of individual TCRs with disease status, and machine learning.

This clone was counted a few times. Its specific antigen is unknown. Base qualities were left out, and no much larger clone turns up one base away. Beyond this particular receptor, the publication reports: The 87-base-pair reads could not distinguish some IMGT-functional V segments, including TRBV6-2 and TRBV6-3, so those segments were excluded. A total of around 150 TCR beta chains were listed by the study as associated with cytomegalovirus. In a later genetic analysis, fewer N-insertions in productive TCRs were reported among donors in an Asian-associated ancestry cluster than the roughly 640-donor mean. A further reported finding was that TCR beta sequences accurately predicted the HLA-A and HLA-B alleles for most subjects in the first cohort. Sequencing depth was assumed to be roughly uniform across donors in the presence/absence analyses, though that assumption may not hold. Correlated functional status among segregating V segments might be attributable to linkage disequilibrium, but an unknown experimental factor could not be ruled out. CMV serostatus was the only immune exposure information available for the cohort. A later analysis found that most CMV-associated TCR beta chains appeared HLA-restricted, with HLA associations seemingly driven largely by CMV exposure. It was suggested by the authors that the approach could potentially be generalized to other disease states and immunological phenotypes. Only TCR beta chains were sequenced in this cohort, and the absence of alpha or paired-chain data limited detectable features. An earlier analysis of around 500 of the donors showed that most TCR beta V segments appeared in productive rearrangements either about 87% or about 30% of the time, which broadly matched IMGT annotations. Because counts were too low, seventeen rarely observed V segments, including chromosome 9 orphons, were excluded from the earlier analysis of 587 of the donors. While some public TCRs were present in many individuals, most TCR sequences turned up only very rarely across donors. In a later analysis, the rate of TCR association differed among HLA loci, with DRB1 alleles having the most associated TCRs and HLA-C alleles having the fewest. Strong co-occurrence of HLA alleles, especially DR and DQ, made assigning TCR associations to individual alleles difficult. A later analysis found that HLA-associated TCR beta chains were more clonally expanded and had lower generation probabilities than equally common non-associated chains. The sequencing pipeline was judged likely to have produced a cluster of highly shared sequence variants as a technical artifact. Several of the top co-occurrence clusters appeared to be linked to parvovirus B19, influenza, CMV and Epstein-Barr virus, according to a later analysis. A later genetic analysis associated a missense DCLRE1C variant with V-gene and J-gene trimming of TCR beta chains, and an independent cohort replicated the association. In both the original and validation cohorts, the classifier was reported to diagnose cytomegalovirus status with high specificity and sensitivity. A few of the identified cytomegalovirus-associated TCR beta chains were confirmed in vitro to be specific for cytomegalovirus antigens. At a false discovery rate of 0.05, a later analysis linked 16,951 TCR beta sequences to specific HLA alleles. Because some donors lacked HLA typing at each locus, the association tests relied only on the typed subset.

V ends up 5 bases short and J 4 bases short, with an unmatched junction base count of 2. Reading from cysteine to phenylalanine, the CDR3 counts 13 amino acids. The CDR3 DNA has 39 bases and is translated from base 1. CDR1 and CDR2 are read off the germline V gene as MRHNA and SNTAGT. Receptor amplification or capture employed the immunoSEQ multiplex PCR assay. The multiplex PCR relied on a mix of 60 forward primers for TCR Vbeta segments and 13 reverse primers for TCR Jbeta segments. The CDR3 region of rearranged TCR beta genes was amplified from genomic DNA with a multiplex PCR assay. On the Illumina HiSeq System, the amplified TCR beta libraries were sequenced as 87-base-pair reads. Regarding the original processing steps: Across the 670 or so repertoires, a later analysis counted 78 million or so unique TCR beta chains, approximately 10 million of which were shared by at least two donors. Raw reads were error-corrected and collapsed into unique sequences with a nearest-neighbor algorithm that merged closely related sequences to remove PCR and sequencing errors. To assign V, D and J gene segments, CDR3 sequences were aligned to IMGT reference sequences. Each retained sequence needed at least a six-nucleotide match to both a V gene segment and a J gene segment. A rearrangement was called productive if the CDR3 had no stop codons and remained in frame with V and J, and every other rearrangement was called non-productive. CDR3 was defined according to IMGT convention as the region running from the second conserved V-encoded cysteine to the conserved J-encoded phenylalanine. Sequences without an unambiguous match to a single V gene segment were excluded from the earlier analysis of several hundred of the donors. An earlier analysis of under 750 of the donors called V segments functional above 56.7% productive rearrangements and segregating when the between-donor standard deviation exceeded 5%. A statistical classification framework was built for diagnosing cytomegalovirus status from the catalog of TCR beta chain sequences. V and J gene assignment, in a later analysis, came from comparing TCR nucleotide sequences with IMGT/GENE-DB human TR gene sequences. A later analysis assigned CDR3 sequences and most-parsimonious VDJ recombination scenarios with the TCRdist pipeline. A later analysis defined each TCR beta chain by its CDR3 amino acid sequence plus V-gene family, and excluded reads lacking a unique V-gene family. A later analysis removed 550 to 650 highly shared, low-generation-probability nucleotide sequences to deal with suspected cross-contamination and a sequencing artifact. For each public chain, a later analysis derived a clonal expansion index from normalized ranks of inferred template counts within each repertoire. A later analysis computed generation probabilities with a VDJ recombination model fitted to out-of-frame rearrangements, and checked the results against IGoR. In a later analysis, hypergeometric tests were used to score TCR-TCR, TCR-HLA and TCR-CMV co-occurrence, with a repertoire-size bias correction applied to TCR pairs. To estimate false discovery rates, a later analysis permuted the HLA or CMV assignments 20 times. In a later analysis, co-occurring TCRs were grouped using DBSCAN, with TCRdist sequence similarity added in when clustering inside HLA-allele-positive subsets. Co-occurrence clustering excluded repertoires with fewer than 30,000 or more than 120,000 public chains, plus five with anomalous nucleotide sharing. TCRdb holds this immuneACCESS table with in-frame rearrangements only. Some clones are missing; in checked studies, unresolved V genes explain under half, and the rest has no known cause. That table furnishes V, J and clone size, whereas the DNA furnished D and trimming. In all, the sample holds about 170,000 clones, and roughly 72% of those were seen once. Less than 8.5% of the sample goes to the ten largest clones.

The cohort consisted of hundreds of healthy bone marrow donors. Cohort members were all nominally healthy when sampled, although unrecorded immune exposures were likely present. The donor tested CMV seropositive, placing the donor among the approximately 290 seropositive members of the cohort. A peripheral blood sample was provided by each donor, and peripheral blood mononuclear cells were used for TCR beta sequencing. Genomic DNA was extracted from the blood cell samples with the Qiagen DNeasy Blood Extraction Kit. The clonotype originates from a man in his forties in good health and CMV-seropositive. Sequencing was carried out using PBMCs. This chain joins TRBV6-4 to TRBJ2-7; 10 central bases correspond to TRBD1. The CDR3 reads CASSQDRGYEQYF. The DNA reads TGTGCCAGCAGTCAGGACAGGGGGTACGAGCAGTACTTC.